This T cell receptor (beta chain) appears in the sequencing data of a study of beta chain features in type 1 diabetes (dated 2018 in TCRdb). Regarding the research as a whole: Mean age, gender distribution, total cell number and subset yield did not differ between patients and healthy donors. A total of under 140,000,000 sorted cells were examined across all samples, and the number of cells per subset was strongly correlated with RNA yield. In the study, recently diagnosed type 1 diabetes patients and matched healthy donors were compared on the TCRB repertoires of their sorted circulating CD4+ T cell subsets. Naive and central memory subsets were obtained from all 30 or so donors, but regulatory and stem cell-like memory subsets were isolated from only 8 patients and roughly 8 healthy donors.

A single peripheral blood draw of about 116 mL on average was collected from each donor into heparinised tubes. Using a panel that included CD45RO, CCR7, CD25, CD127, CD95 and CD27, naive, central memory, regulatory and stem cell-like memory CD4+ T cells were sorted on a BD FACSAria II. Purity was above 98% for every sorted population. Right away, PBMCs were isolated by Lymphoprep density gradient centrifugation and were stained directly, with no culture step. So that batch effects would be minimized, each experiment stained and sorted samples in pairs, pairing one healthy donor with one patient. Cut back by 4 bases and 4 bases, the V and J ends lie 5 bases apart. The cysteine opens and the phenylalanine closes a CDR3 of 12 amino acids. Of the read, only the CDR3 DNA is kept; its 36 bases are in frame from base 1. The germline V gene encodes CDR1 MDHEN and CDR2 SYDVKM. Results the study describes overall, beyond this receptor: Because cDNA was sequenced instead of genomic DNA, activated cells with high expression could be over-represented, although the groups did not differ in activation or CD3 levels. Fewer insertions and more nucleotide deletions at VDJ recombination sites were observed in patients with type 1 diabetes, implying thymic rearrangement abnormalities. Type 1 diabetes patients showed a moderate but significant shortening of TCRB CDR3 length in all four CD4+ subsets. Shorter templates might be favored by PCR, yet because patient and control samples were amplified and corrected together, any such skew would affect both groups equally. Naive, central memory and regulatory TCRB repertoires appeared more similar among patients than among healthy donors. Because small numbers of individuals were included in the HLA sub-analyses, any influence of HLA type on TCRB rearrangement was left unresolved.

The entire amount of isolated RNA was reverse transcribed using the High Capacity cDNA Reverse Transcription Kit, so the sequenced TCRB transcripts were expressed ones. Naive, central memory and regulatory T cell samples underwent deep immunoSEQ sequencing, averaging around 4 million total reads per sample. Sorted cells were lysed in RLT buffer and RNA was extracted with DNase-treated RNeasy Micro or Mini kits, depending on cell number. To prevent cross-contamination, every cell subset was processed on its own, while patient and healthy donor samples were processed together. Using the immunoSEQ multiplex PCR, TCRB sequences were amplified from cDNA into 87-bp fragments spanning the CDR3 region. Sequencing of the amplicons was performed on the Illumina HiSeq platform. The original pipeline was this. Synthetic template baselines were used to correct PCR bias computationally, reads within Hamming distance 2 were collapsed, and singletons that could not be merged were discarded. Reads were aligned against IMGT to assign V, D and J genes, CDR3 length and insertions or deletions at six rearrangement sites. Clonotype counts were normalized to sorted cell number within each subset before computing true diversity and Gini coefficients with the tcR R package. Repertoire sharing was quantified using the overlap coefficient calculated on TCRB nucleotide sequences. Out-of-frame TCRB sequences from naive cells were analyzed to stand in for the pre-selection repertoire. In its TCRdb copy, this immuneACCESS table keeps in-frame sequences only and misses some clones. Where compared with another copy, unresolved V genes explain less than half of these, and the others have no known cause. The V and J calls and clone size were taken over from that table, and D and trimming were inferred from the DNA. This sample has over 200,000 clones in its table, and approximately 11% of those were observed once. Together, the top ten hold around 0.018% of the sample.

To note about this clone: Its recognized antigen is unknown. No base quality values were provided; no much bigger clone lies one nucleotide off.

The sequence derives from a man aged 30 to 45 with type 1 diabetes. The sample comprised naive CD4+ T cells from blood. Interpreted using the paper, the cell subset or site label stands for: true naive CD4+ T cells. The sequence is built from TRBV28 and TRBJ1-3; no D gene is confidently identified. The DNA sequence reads TGTGCCAGCAGTTCTCCGGGAAACACCATATATTTT. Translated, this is CASSSPGNTIYF.